In this sample, the clone carrying this TCR beta chain turned up a few times. Its antigen is undetermined. 10 ml of fresh blood yielded the PBMCs by density gradient. The sequenced template was RNA, covering the TCR beta CDR3 region. RT-PCR was first run with HTBI primers, then multiplex PCR in a second round. Each CDR3 protein gets one entry after TCRdb re-called the multiplex PCR reads with MiXCR. The sample records more than 150,000 distinct CDR3 sequences, less than 45% being singletons. These data come from a study of Graves' ophthalmopathy and Graves' hyperthyroidism. The wider study: Peripheral blood was obtained at first diagnosis, ahead of any treatment. The study, taken as a whole, reports: Also, most clonotypes expanded in the thyroid above 0.001 frequency appeared in blood. With just under 90% sensitivity and roughly 80% specificity, a 13-signature model separated ophthalmopathy from stable hyperthyroidism.

V lost 2 bases and J 5 bases, leaving 15 bases between the germline ends. The CDR3 is 15 amino acids. Germline CDR1 reads MNHEY; CDR2 reads SVGAGI. Material: peripheral blood. The gene calls are TRBV6-5 and TRBJ2-5, with D tentatively TRBD1 or TRBD2 (5 bases each). This receptor was obtained from a woman aged 40 to 50 with Graves' ophthalmopathy. The chain's CDR3 is CASSYLSRDAETQYF. CDR3 in DNA: TGTGCCAGCAGTTACCTTTCCCGGGACGCGGAGACCCAGTACTTC.